The following is a T cell receptor beta chain sequence with its context. The antigen is unknown. Clones were read by immunoSEQ multiplex PCR, and TCRdb kept only the in-frame ones, dropping some. The sample lists some 98,000 clones; roughly 87% were seen once. The data belong to a study of cytomegalovirus exposure and HLA in healthy donors. Study-level results: The tendency of first-cohort TCR clusters to co-occur in the 120 validation repertoires was the finding of a later analysis. Listed as cytomegalovirus-associated were 150 to 200 TCR beta chains.

The V gene lost 3 bases and the J gene lost 2 bases, with 16 bases spanning the gap. The CDR3 covers 16 residues. From germline, CDR1 is MGHRA and CDR2 YSYEKL. The V gene is TRBV4-1, the J gene TRBJ2-5; tentative D call: TRBD2 (5 bases). The sample comprised PBMCs. The origin of this receptor is a man younger than 35 in good health and CMV-seropositive. The CDR3 DNA is TGCGCCAGCAGCCAGAGAGAAGGAGGTATACAAGAGACCCAGTACTTC. It specifies CASSQREGGIQETQYF.